This is a list of T cell receptor beta chains from one sample in a study of T cell repertoires in cytomegalovirus infection. TCRdb analysed the reads with MiXCR anew, one entry per CDR3 protein. The sample has some 180,000 distinct CDR3 sequences, roughly 15% seen once. The specimen sequenced was CD8+ T cells from PBMCs. These receptors originate from a human donor in good health (CMV status not recorded). Some clones in this sample may be carry-over from other donors' samples. Each CDR3 is given with its conserved first and last residue. Fields, in order: V gene, clone size, D gene, J gene, CDR3 protein, CDR3 DNA. The D gene is left open where the match is weak. The size of a clone is reported for some rows only, either as once, few or many, or as a class for expanded clones.

V gene: TRBV14; clone size: once; D gene: TRBD1; J gene: TRBJ2-5; CDR3 protein: CASSPGTEGPQYF; CDR3 DNA: TGTGCCAGCAGCCCCGGGACAGAGGGGCCCCAGTACTTC
V gene: TRBV29-1; clone size: few; D gene: .; J gene: TRBJ2-7; CDR3 protein: CSVLVTSSYEQYF; CDR3 DNA: TGCAGCGTTTTAGTCACCTCCTCCTACGAGCAGTACTTC
V gene: TRBV6-1; clone size: many; D gene: .; J gene: TRBJ1-5; CDR3 protein: CASSVERAGDLLDQPQHF; CDR3 DNA: TGTGCCAGCAGTGTTGAGCGCGCCGGAGATTTACTCGATCAGCCCCAGCATTTT
V gene: TRBV6-2/TRBV6-3; clone size: .; D gene: .; J gene: TRBJ2-1; CDR3 protein: CASSYASSYNEQFF; CDR3 DNA: TGTGCCAGCAGTTACGCGAGTTCTTACAATGAGCAGTTCTTC
V gene: TRBV13; clone size: .; D gene: .; J gene: TRBJ2-5; CDR3 protein: CASSLREAGAKETQYF; CDR3 DNA: TGTGCCAGCAGCCTCCGAGAGGCGGGGGCAAAAGAGACCCAGTACTTC
V gene: TRBV14; clone size: .; D gene: TRBD2; J gene: TRBJ2-7; CDR3 protein: CASSQASGELYEQYF; CDR3 DNA: TGTGCCAGCAGCCAAGCAAGCGGGGAGTTATACGAGCAGTACTTC
V gene: TRBV5-4; clone size: .; D gene: .; J gene: TRBJ1-2; CDR3 protein: CASGPSSGGGYGYTF; CDR3 DNA: TGTGCCAGCGGCCCCTCATCGGGGGGTGGTTATGGCTACACCTTC
V gene: TRBV20-1; clone size: medium-sized; D gene: .; J gene: TRBJ2-1; CDR3 protein: CSARDLTGGVEQFF; CDR3 DNA: TGCAGTGCTAGAGATTTGACGGGTGGGGTTGAGCAGTTCTTC
V gene: TRBV4-1; clone size: few; D gene: .; J gene: TRBJ1-2; CDR3 protein: CASSQESGWLSNYGYTF; CDR3 DNA: TGCGCCAGCAGCCAAGAATCGGGTTGGCTTTCTAACTATGGCTACACCTTC
V gene: TRBV7-6; clone size: .; D gene: TRBD2; J gene: TRBJ2-5; CDR3 protein: CASSPATSGGEETQYF; CDR3 DNA: TGTGCCAGCAGCCCCGCGACTAGCGGGGGGGAGGAGACCCAGTACTTC
V gene: TRBV20-1; clone size: .; D gene: .; J gene: TRBJ2-1; CDR3 protein: CSARSTRGGPVHSYNEQFF; CDR3 DNA: TGCAGTGCTAGATCCACCCGCGGGGGCCCCGTCCATTCCTACAATGAGCAGTTCTTC
V gene: TRBV28; clone size: .; D gene: TRBD1; J gene: TRBJ2-7; CDR3 protein: CASSFQRDRPTYEQYF; CDR3 DNA: TGTGCCAGCAGTTTCCAAAGGGACAGGCCCACCTACGAGCAGTACTTC
V gene: TRBV7-2; clone size: many; D gene: TRBD1; J gene: TRBJ1-1; CDR3 protein: CASSLRDRGMNTEAFF; CDR3 DNA: TGTGCCAGCAGCCTCCGGGACAGGGGGATGAACACTGAAGCTTTCTTT
V gene: TRBV10-3; clone size: .; D gene: TRBD1; J gene: TRBJ2-7; CDR3 protein: CAISATGPFSYEQYF; CDR3 DNA: TGTGCCATCAGCGCGACAGGGCCGTTCTCCTACGAGCAGTACTTC
V gene: TRBV7-2; clone size: many; D gene: .; J gene: TRBJ1-4; CDR3 protein: CASSSRQVENEKLFF; CDR3 DNA: TGTGCCAGCAGCTCTCGACAGGTGGAGAATGAAAAACTGTTTTTT
V gene: TRBV6-2/TRBV6-3; clone size: .; D gene: TRBD1; J gene: TRBJ2-1; CDR3 protein: CASTDRGQETYNEQFF; CDR3 DNA: TGTGCCAGCACCGACCGGGGACAGGAGACTTACAATGAGCAGTTCTTC
V gene: TRBV6-6; clone size: few; D gene: TRBD1; J gene: TRBJ2-7; CDR3 protein: CASTAGTVTYEQYF; CDR3 DNA: TGTGCCAGCACCGCAGGGACAGTAACTTACGAGCAGTACTTC
V gene: TRBV4-3; clone size: .; D gene: TRBD2; J gene: TRBJ2-7; CDR3 protein: CASSPSLLAGAFYEQYF; CDR3 DNA: TGCGCCAGCAGCCCGTCCCTACTAGCGGGGGCTTTCTACGAGCAGTACTTC
V gene: TRBV15; clone size: .; D gene: TRBD1; J gene: TRBJ2-7; CDR3 protein: CATSRDLGQGIEQYF; CDR3 DNA: TGTGCCACCAGCAGAGATTTGGGACAGGGGATCGAGCAGTACTTC
V gene: TRBV12-3/TRBV12-4; clone size: .; D gene: TRBD2; J gene: TRBJ2-7; CDR3 protein: CASSNRLAGSPYEQYF; CDR3 DNA: TGTGCCAGCAGTAACCGACTAGCGGGTTCCCCCTACGAGCAGTACTTC
V gene: TRBV6-5; clone size: .; D gene: .; J gene: TRBJ1-4; CDR3 protein: CASSSDWAATNEKLFF; CDR3 DNA: TGTGCCAGCAGCTCGGACTGGGCGGCGACTAATGAAAAACTGTTTTTT
V gene: TRBV6-1; clone size: .; D gene: .; J gene: TRBJ2-5; CDR3 protein: CASSEEGSQETQYF; CDR3 DNA: TGTGCTAGCAGTGAGGAAGGGTCCCAAGAGACCCAGTACTTC
V gene: TRBV7-2; clone size: .; D gene: .; J gene: TRBJ2-3; CDR3 protein: CATVGGGFYPDTQYF; CDR3 DNA: TGTGCCACCGTGGGTGGCGGGTTTTACCCCGATACGCAGTATTTT
V gene: TRBV6-5; clone size: few; D gene: TRBD1; J gene: TRBJ2-2; CDR3 protein: CASSWDSANTGELFF; CDR3 DNA: TGTGCCAGCAGTTGGGACAGCGCGAACACCGGGGAGCTGTTTTTT
V gene: TRBV14; clone size: .; D gene: TRBD2; J gene: TRBJ2-3; CDR3 protein: CASSQYAGVSTDTQYF; CDR3 DNA: TGTGCCAGCAGCCAATACGCGGGGGTGAGCACAGATACGCAGTATTTT
V gene: TRBV29-1; clone size: .; D gene: TRBD2; J gene: TRBJ2-3; CDR3 protein: CSVEDGTSNTDTQYF; CDR3 DNA: TGCAGCGTTGAAGACGGGACTAGCAACACAGATACGCAGTATTTT
V gene: TRBV4-1; clone size: few; D gene: .; J gene: TRBJ2-7; CDR3 protein: CASSQEQGREQYF; CDR3 DNA: TGCGCCAGCAGCCAGGAACAGGGGAGGGAGCAGTACTTC
V gene: TRBV20-1; clone size: few; D gene: TRBD1; J gene: TRBJ2-1; CDR3 protein: CSAPSRDSYNEQFF; CDR3 DNA: TGCAGTGCTCCGAGCCGGGACAGCTACAATGAGCAGTTCTTC
V gene: TRBV2; clone size: medium-sized; D gene: TRBD2; J gene: TRBJ2-5; CDR3 protein: CASSEAGLVNPYQETQYF; CDR3 DNA: TGTGCCAGCAGTGAAGCGGGACTAGTCAACCCGTATCAAGAGACCCAGTACTTC
V gene: TRBV14; clone size: few; D gene: .; J gene: TRBJ1-2; CDR3 protein: CASSLEGRPGTF; CDR3 DNA: TGTGCCAGCAGCCTAGAGGGAAGGCCCGGGACCTTC
V gene: TRBV20-1; clone size: .; D gene: .; J gene: TRBJ1-2; CDR3 protein: CSARERLETGYGYTF; CDR3 DNA: TGCAGTGCTAGAGAAAGACTCGAAACTGGCTATGGCTACACCTTC
V gene: TRBV25-1; clone size: .; D gene: .; J gene: TRBJ2-1; CDR3 protein: CASSLGKGDNEQFF; CDR3 DNA: TGTGCCAGCAGCCTAGGGAAGGGAGACAATGAGCAGTTCTTC
V gene: TRBV7-6; clone size: few; D gene: .; J gene: TRBJ1-1; CDR3 protein: CASSLGRVNTEAFF; CDR3 DNA: TGTGCCAGCAGCTTGGGCAGGGTGAACACTGAAGCTTTCTTT
V gene: TRBV7-2; clone size: many; D gene: .; J gene: TRBJ2-7; CDR3 protein: CASSLVAGATYEQYF; CDR3 DNA: TGTGCCAGCAGCTTAGTGGCGGGGGCCACCTACGAGCAGTACTTC
V gene: TRBV7-2; clone size: .; D gene: .; J gene: TRBJ1-4; CDR3 protein: CASSLVGDEKLFF; CDR3 DNA: TGTGCCAGCAGCTTAGTAGGGGATGAAAAACTGTTTTTT
V gene: TRBV6-1; clone size: few; D gene: .; J gene: TRBJ2-2; CDR3 protein: CASSRTDTGELFF; CDR3 DNA: TGTGCCAGCAGCCGCACAGACACCGGGGAGCTGTTTTTT
V gene: TRBV20-1; clone size: once; D gene: TRBD1; J gene: TRBJ1-1; CDR3 protein: CSARDGTGGRTEAFF; CDR3 DNA: TGCAGTGCTAGAGATGGGACAGGGGGCCGAACTGAAGCTTTCTTT
V gene: TRBV7-2; clone size: .; D gene: TRBD2; J gene: TRBJ2-5; CDR3 protein: CASYHRGGETQYF; CDR3 DNA: TGTGCCAGCTACCATCGGGGGGGGGAGACCCAGTACTTC
V gene: TRBV11-2; clone size: once; D gene: TRBD2; J gene: TRBJ2-2; CDR3 protein: CASSSWTSGRTGELFF; CDR3 DNA: TGTGCCAGCAGCTCTTGGACTAGCGGGAGGACCGGGGAGCTGTTTTTT
V gene: TRBV4-3; clone size: few; D gene: TRBD1; J gene: TRBJ1-6; CDR3 protein: CASSQATTGTGGSPLHF; CDR3 DNA: TGCGCCAGCAGCCAAGCGACGACCGGGACAGGGGGCTCACCCCTCCACTTT
V gene: TRBV7-6; clone size: once; D gene: .; J gene: TRBJ2-7; CDR3 protein: CASSLESGLRGTFYEQYF; CDR3 DNA: TGTGCCAGCAGCTTAGAGTCGGGGCTCAGGGGGACTTTCTACGAGCAGTACTTC
V gene: TRBV7-9; clone size: few; D gene: .; J gene: TRBJ2-5; CDR3 protein: CASSYPRETQYF; CDR3 DNA: TGTGCCAGCAGCTACCCGAGGGAGACCCAGTACTTC
V gene: TRBV5-6; clone size: few; D gene: TRBD1; J gene: TRBJ1-1; CDR3 protein: CASSLAGTVNTEAFF; CDR3 DNA: TGTGCCAGCAGCTTGGCCGGGACAGTGAACACTGAAGCTTTCTTT
V gene: TRBV6-5; clone size: .; D gene: .; J gene: TRBJ1-2; CDR3 protein: CASGGGDFYGYTF; CDR3 DNA: TGTGCCAGCGGCGGAGGGGATTTCTATGGCTACACCTTC
V gene: TRBV25-1; clone size: .; D gene: .; J gene: TRBJ2-7; CDR3 protein: CASSETPSGLKTLPYEQYF; CDR3 DNA: TGTGCCAGCAGTGAAACCCCCTCAGGGTTGAAGACCCTACCCTACGAGCAGTACTTC
V gene: TRBV7-9; clone size: many; D gene: TRBD1; J gene: TRBJ1-2; CDR3 protein: CASSLAYRDTQGDGYTF; CDR3 DNA: TGTGCCAGCAGCTTGGCCTACAGGGACACCCAGGGGGATGGCTACACCTTC
V gene: TRBV7-4; clone size: .; D gene: .; J gene: TRBJ2-1; CDR3 protein: CASSLEGRTYNEQFF; CDR3 DNA: TGTGCCAGCAGCTTAGAAGGACGGACCTACAATGAGCAGTTCTTC
V gene: TRBV14; clone size: hyperexpanded; D gene: .; J gene: TRBJ1-4; CDR3 protein: CASSQDRVKLFF; CDR3 DNA: TGTGCCAGCAGCCAAGATCGGGTAAAACTGTTTTTT
V gene: TRBV28; clone size: few; D gene: .; J gene: TRBJ1-5; CDR3 protein: CASSTRGPQHF; CDR3 DNA: TGTGCCAGCAGCACCCGGGGGCCCCAGCATTTT
V gene: TRBV6-4; clone size: .; D gene: .; J gene: TRBJ2-3; CDR3 protein: CASSDSIPDTQYF; CDR3 DNA: TGTGCCAGCAGTGACTCAATCCCAGATACGCAGTATTTT
V gene: TRBV28; clone size: .; D gene: .; J gene: TRBJ2-4; CDR3 protein: CASSPTGLPGDIQYF; CDR3 DNA: TGTGCCAGCAGCCCGACGGGACTCCCTGGGGACATTCAGTACTTC